This T cell receptor beta chain stems from a study of shared T cell receptors in the human thymus. Sequenced by immunoSEQ multiplex PCR; TCRdb stores in-frame clones only, minus some. Of hundreds of thousands of clones listed, over 75% are singletons. Separately, the same data were catalogued under a study of human thymus T cells. That study reports: It was from resections taken during corrective heart surgery that the thymus tissue came.

The sequenced material came from thymocytes. This receptor was identified in a boy in the first two years of life with a congenital heart defect.

The CDR3 nucleotides read TGTGCCAGCAGCTTAGGGGGCGGAAACACCATATATTTT. Translating it yields CASSLGGGNTIYF. The chain joins TRBV11-3 to TRBJ1-3, with a tentative D call TRBD1 (5 bases). The germline gives CDR1 SGHNT, CDR2 YENEEA. The CDR3 is made up of 13 amino acids. V shed 1 base and J shed 4 bases, with 5 bases lying between them.